This TCR beta chain was found in a study of blood T cell repertoires in COVID-19. Everyone who took part was roughly 18 to 89 years old, and they came from about two dozen US areas. Categorization into cohorts depended on clinical history that participants reported. Within 2 weeks of study entry, exposed participants had contacted a PCR-confirmed or clinician-diagnosed COVID-19 case. The germline CDR1 and CDR2 sequences are SGDLS and YYNGEE. With 4 bases removed from V and 5 bases from J, the gap between germline ends came to 21 bases. The CDR3 is made up of 16 amino acids. How the authors handled the data: For nucleated cells, counts were estimated from reference gene primer amplification. Profiling relied on immunoSEQ multiplex PCR, and the TCRdb table lists in-frame clones only, not all of them. V, J and clone size were drawn from that table, and D and trimming were deduced from the DNA. The table lists about 270,000 clones, 75% to 95% of them singletons.

V and J are TRBV9 and TRBJ2-5, with D possibly TRBD2 on 5 matching bases. The sequenced sample was PBMCs or T cells enriched from blood (not recorded which). The clonotype was recovered from a man aged 40-49 years who had been exposed to COVID-19. The CDR3 loop is CASSPPSGISSETQYF. The CDR3 DNA reads as TGTGCCAGCAGCCCCCCCTCGGGGATCTCTTCGGAGACCCAGTACTTC.